The 19 T cell receptor beta chains reported below all come from one sample, sequenced in a study of T cells in Graves' hyperthyroidism and ophthalmopathy. The TCR beta CDR3 regions underwent amplification using RNA transcripts as the source. A first-round RT-PCR of the TCR CDR3 used the HTBI primer set. From the multiplex PCR reads, TCRdb called clonotypes with MiXCR, one entry per CDR3 protein. The repertoire includes approximately 600,000 distinct CDR3 sequences, 14% to 15% of them detected once, and approximately 4.3% sits in the top ten. The sequenced sample consisted of blood. The receptors originated from a woman aged 40 to 50 with Graves' ophthalmopathy.

This clonotype was observed many times. This may stem from a read error, because a much larger clone lies one nucleotide away. The rearrangement joins TRBV7-2 to TRBJ2-5; D unclear. CDR3 length equals 11 residues. Trimming pared 10 bases from V and 5 bases from J, leaving 11 bases between. Per germline, CDR1 SGHTA and CDR2 FQGNSA. This chain's CDR3 is CATRLQETQYF. In nucleotides, the CDR3 is TGTGCCACCCGCCTTCAGGAGACCCAGTACTTC.

There are many counts of this clonotype. The chain links TRBV5-1 to TRBJ2-5; D not certain. V lost 6 bases and J lost 1, with 16 bases in between. The CDR3 covers 15 residues. CDR1 and CDR2 from the germline V gene are SGHRS and YFSETQ. The CDR3 sequence: CASTRSAPSQETQYF. DNA for the CDR3: TGCGCCAGCACCCGGTCGGCACCGTCCCAAGAGACCCAGTACTTC.

This chain uses TRBV6-2 or TRBV6-3 with TRBJ2-5; the D gene could be TRBD1 or TRBD2 (6 bases each). V was cut by 7 bases and J by 2 bases, with 11 bases left in between. The CDR3 runs 13 residues. Per germline, CDR1 MNHEY and CDR2 SVGEGT. Written as DNA, the CDR3 is TGTGCCAGCAAGAGAGGGGGGCAAGAGACCCAGTACTTC. Translation: CASKRGGQETQYF.

The CDR3 nucleotides read TGTGCCAGCGAGGGACAGGGGGTAGGTCAGCCCCAGCATTTT. It is translated as CASEGQGVGQPQHF. This sequence joins TRBV2 and TRBJ1-5; TRBD1 agrees at 11 bases. Looked up from germline, CDR1 is SNHLY and CDR2 is FYNNEI. Trimming at V came to 8 bases and at J to 6 bases, leaving 6 bases not matched to a gene. The CDR3 has 14 amino acids.

This clonotype was picked up many times. This chain joins TRBV27 and TRBJ1-5; D remains ambiguous. The CDR3 length is 13 residues. Between the trimmed V and J ends, which lost 2 bases and 4 bases, there was a span of 6 bases. Germline loops: CDR1 MNHEY, CDR2 SMNVEV (reference sequence). DNA of the CDR3: TGTGCCAGCAGTTTAATGGGAAATCAGCCCCAGCATTTT. Its protein is CASSLMGNQPQHF.

The CDR3 nucleotides are TGCGCCAGCAGTGAGTCGCGCGACAGGCCCCAGCATTTT. Translating gives CASSESRDRPQHF. This chain connects TRBV10-1 to TRBJ1-5; possibly TRBD1 for D (5 bases). V lost 0 bases to trimming and J lost 9 bases, with 9 bases between them. The V gene's germline CDR1 is WNHNN and CDR2 SYGVQD (reference sequence). This CDR3 has 13 residues.

This clonotype was seen many times. CDR3 protein: CASSANYGYTF. The CDR3 DNA reads TGTGCCAGCAGTGCGAACTATGGCTACACCTTC. The chain links TRBV6-1 to TRBJ1-2; D call uncertain. V lost 4 bases, J lost 2 bases, and 2 bases lay in between. The CDR3 contains 11 residues. Germline values: CDR1 MNHNS, CDR2 SASEGT.

This clonotype was found many times. V is TRBV7-3 and J is TRBJ2-3, with 8 bases lining up with TRBD1. The germline CDR1 and CDR2 sequences are SGHTA and FQGTGA. Unmatched junction bases numbered 3, after V lost 1 base and J lost 3 bases. The CDR3 spans 15 residues. The CDR3: CASSLITGGTDTQYF. The CDR3 DNA is TGTGCCAGCAGCTTAATAACAGGGGGGACAGATACGCAGTATTTT.

The chain carries TRBV6-2 or TRBV6-3 and TRBJ1-2; D might be TRBD1 (6 bases). Germline values: CDR1 MNHEY, CDR2 SVGEGT. This CDR3 spans 15 amino acids. Trimming took 2 bases from V and 0 from J, leaving 10 bases between them. CDR3 loop: CASSYGGTANYGYTF. CDR3 DNA sequence: TGTGCCAGCAGTTACGGGGGCACCGCTAACTATGGCTACACCTTC.

This clonotype has at least ten counts. The J gene is TRBJ2-5, the V gene TRBV6-1; 9 bases line up with TRBD1. Germline V gives CDR1 MNHNS, CDR2 SASEGT. This CDR3 has 16 residues. V lost 3 bases and J lost 5; bases outside the gene matches: 10. Here the CDR3 reads CASSEIPGQGFETQYF. Here the CDR3 DNA reads TGTGCCAGCAGTGAGATTCCGGGACAGGGATTCGAGACCCAGTACTTC.

The V and J genes are TRBV10-2 and TRBJ2-5, with TRBD2 matching over 7 bases. Trimming cost V 0 bases and J 1 base; bases outside gene matches: 11. The CDR3 runs 18 residues. The germline CDR1 and CDR2 sequences are WSHSY and SAAADI. The CDR3 DNA follows: TGCGCCAGCAGTGAGTCGACTGGGAAGCGGGGCCTCCAAGAGACCCAGTACTTC. Translation gives CASSESTGKRGLQETQYF.

This clonotype was counted at least ten times. J is TRBJ1-1 and V is TRBV19; no reliable D call. Germline V lookup: CDR1 LNHDA, CDR2 SQIVND (reference sequence). The CDR3 totals 11 residues. V dropped 6 bases and J dropped 5 bases, with 7 bases sitting between them. CDR3 protein: CASRRRTEAFF. The CDR3 bases are TGTGCCAGTAGACGACGAACTGAAGCTTTCTTT.

CDR3 bases: TGTGCCAGCAGAATGACTAGCCGCACCGGGGAGCTGTTTTTT. Encoded protein: CASRMTSRTGELFF. The J gene is TRBJ2-2, the V gene TRBV7-8; 7 bases align to TRBD2. The V gene end was trimmed by 6 bases and the J gene end by 4 bases; junction bases not matched to a gene: 5. This CDR3 region has 14 residues. Per the germline V gene, CDR1 is SGHVS and CDR2 is FQNEAQ. Full variable domain (missing parts from reference TRBV7-8 and TRBJ2-2): GAGVSQSPRYKVAKRGQDVALRCDPISGHVSLFWYQQALGQGPEFLTYFQNEAQLDKSGLPSDRFFAERPEGSVSTLKIQRTQQEDSAVYLCASRMTSRTGELFFGEGSRLTVL.

This clonotype occurred many times. The chain combines TRBV6-1 with TRBJ2-7; D is possibly TRBD2 (5 bases). The V gene's germline CDR1 is MNHNS and CDR2 SASEGT. Trimming pared 6 bases from V and 1 base from J, leaving 13 bases between. The CDR3 runs 14 residues. Here the CDR3 DNA reads TGTGCCAGCAGCCTTAGCGATCCGTCCTACGAGCAGTACTTC. This translates into CASSLSDPSYEQYF.

This clonotype has a handful of counts. This chain links TRBV29-1 with TRBJ2-2; weak D call: TRBD2 (6 bases). Germline V gene lookup returns CDR1 SQVTM and CDR2 ANQGSEA. This CDR3 is 14 amino acids long. V was cut by 5 bases and J by 5 bases, with 15 bases left in between. The CDR3 protein is CSVTLGRHTGELFF. The CDR3 region has the DNA TGCAGCGTTACCCTCGGGAGACATACCGGGGAGCTGTTTTTT.

This clonotype was counted at least ten times. The V call is TRBV13, the J call TRBJ2-4, with D unclear. The CDR3 is made up of 14 amino acids. The germline gives CDR1 PRHDT, CDR2 FYEKMQ (reference sequence). V lost 5 bases, J lost 0 bases, and 8 bases lay in between. CDR3 amino acids: CASSPGIAKNIQYF. In DNA, the CDR3 is TGTGCCAGCAGCCCCGGAATAGCCAAAAACATTCAGTACTTC.

This clonotype was picked up many times. This chain uses TRBV11-2 with TRBJ1-1; D call uncertain. The CDR3 is 12 amino acids. V shed 6 bases and J shed 6 bases, with 11 bases lying between them. Germline-derived CDR1 and CDR2 are SGHAT and FQNNGV. The CDR3 sequence: CASSGVIPEAFF. As DNA, the CDR3 is TGTGCCAGCAGTGGGGTCATACCTGAAGCTTTCTTT.

This clonotype was picked up many times. The chain has TRBV13 and TRBJ1-1; D is ambiguous. CDR3 length: 13 amino acids. The ends were cut back, 5 bases at V and 4 bases at J, with 11 bases in the middle. Germline-derived CDR1 and CDR2 are PRHDT and FYEKMQ (reference sequence). The CDR3 DNA sequence: TGTGCCAGCAGCCTGAGACACAGCACTGAAGCTTTCTTT. It is translated as CASSLRHSTEAFF.

CDR3 in DNA: TGTGCCAGCAGCCCGTGGACTAGCGGGAGGGAGGAGACCCAGTACTTC. Protein product: CASSPWTSGREETQYF. The V and J genes are TRBV9 and TRBJ2-5; 15 nucleotides agree with TRBD2. Germline V gene lookup returns CDR1 SGDLS and CDR2 YYNGEE. CDR3 length: 16 amino acids. The V segment lost 4 bases and the J segment 5 bases; nucleotides outside the gene matches: 6.